This TCR beta chain originates from a study of early T cells in non-severe SARS-CoV-2 infection. Study context: Chains stayed unpaired after sequencing of bulk RNA from unsorted whole blood.

This CDR3 has 14 residues. The ends lost 5 bases at V and 0 bases at J; junction bases unmatched: 1. Germline CDR1 SEHNR, CDR2 FQNEAQ (reference sequence). This clonotype has a count of ten or more. Each single cDNA molecule received a unique molecular identifier. TCRdb redid the calling of the 5' RACE reads with MiXCR, one entry per CDR3 protein. This table holds about 98,000 distinct CDR3 sequences, approximately 15% found once. Sample: whole blood. The receptor was isolated from an adult who was a healthcare worker with PCR-confirmed SARS-CoV-2 infection or an uninfected control (not recorded which). This chain links TRBV7-9 with TRBJ1-1; 9 bases match TRBD1. The CDR3 loop is CASSGDRVNTEAFF. The CDR3 DNA follows: TGTGCCAGCAGCGGGGACAGGGTGAACACTGAAGCTTTCTTT.